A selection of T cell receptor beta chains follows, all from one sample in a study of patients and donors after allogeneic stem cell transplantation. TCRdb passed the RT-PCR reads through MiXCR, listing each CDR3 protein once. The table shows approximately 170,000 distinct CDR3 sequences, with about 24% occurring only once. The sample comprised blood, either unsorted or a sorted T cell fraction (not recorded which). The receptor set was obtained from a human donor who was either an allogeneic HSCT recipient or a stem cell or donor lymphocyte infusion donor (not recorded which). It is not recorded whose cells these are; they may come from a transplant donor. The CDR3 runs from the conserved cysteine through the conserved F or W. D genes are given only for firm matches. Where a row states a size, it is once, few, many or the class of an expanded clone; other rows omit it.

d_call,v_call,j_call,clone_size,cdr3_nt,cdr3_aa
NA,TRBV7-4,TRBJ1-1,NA,TGTGCCAGCACCCCGAGATACACTGAAGCTTTCTTT,CASTPRYTEAFF
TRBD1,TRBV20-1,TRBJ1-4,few,TGCAGTGCTAGTCGGACAGGGGCGATAGATGAAAAACTGTTTTTT,CSASRTGAIDEKLFF
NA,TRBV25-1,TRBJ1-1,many,TGTGCCAGCAGTGAATCACAGGGCACTGAAGCTTTCTTT,CASSESQGTEAFF
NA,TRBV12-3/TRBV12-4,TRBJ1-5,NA,TGTGCCAGCAATAATCAGGGACGGCGCAATCAGCCCCAGCATTTT,CASNNQGRRNQPQHF
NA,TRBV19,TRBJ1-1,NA,TGTGCCAGTAGTCCCCTTCCTTGGCAGGGCCTTCACACTGAAGCTTTCTTT,CASSPLPWQGLHTEAFF
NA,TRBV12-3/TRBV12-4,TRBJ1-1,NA,TGTGCCAGCAGTCCGAGGAGAGATCACACTGAAGCTTTCTTT,CASSPRRDHTEAFF
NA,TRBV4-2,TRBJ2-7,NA,TGTGCCAGCAGCCAAGGATTAGCGGACAGCGCCTACGAGCAGTACTTC,CASSQGLADSAYEQYF
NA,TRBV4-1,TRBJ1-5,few,TGCGCCAGCAGCCTCGGGACACCTGTCAATCAGCCCCAGCATTTT,CASSLGTPVNQPQHF
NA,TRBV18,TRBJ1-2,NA,TGTGCCAGCTCACCATTCCCCCATTCGTCGGGCTACACCTTC,CASSPFPHSSGYTF
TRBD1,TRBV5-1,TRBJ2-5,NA,TGCGCCAGCAGCTTGGATGGACAGGGCGAAGAGACCCAGTACTTC,CASSLDGQGEETQYF